The rows below give T cell receptor beta chains drawn from one sample of a study of shared clonotypes between healthy human individuals. Assay: immunoSEQ multiplex PCR; the TCRdb copy retains only in-frame clones and omits some. The sample has about 1.1 million clones, 70% to 80% seen once. Input material: memory CD4+ T cells from PBMCs. All receptors come from a man younger than 30 in good health. Some clones in this sample may be carry-over from other donors' samples. CDR3s leave out the opening cysteine and the closing phenylalanine or tryptophan. A D gene is named only where the DNA matches it firmly.

j_call: TRBJ1-2
d_call: TRBD1
v_call: TRBV2
cdr3_aa: ASNAERDSYNYGYT

j_call: TRBJ2-7
d_call: TRBD2
v_call: TRBV28
cdr3_aa: AARGAYEQY

j_call: TRBJ2-5
d_call: TRBD2
v_call: TRBV5-1
cdr3_aa: ASSPGTSGNIGETQY

j_call: TRBJ2-5
d_call: NA
v_call: TRBV29-1
cdr3_aa: SVGGTEKKETQY

j_call: TRBJ1-1
d_call: TRBD1
v_call: TRBV2
cdr3_aa: ASSEGGQLGTEAF

j_call: TRBJ2-7
d_call: TRBD1
v_call: TRBV5-1
cdr3_aa: ASSRDRAYEQY

j_call: TRBJ1-3
d_call: NA
v_call: TRBV2
cdr3_aa: ASIRGRGNTIY

j_call: TRBJ1-2
d_call: TRBD1
v_call: TRBV5-6
cdr3_aa: ASSLAETGALSSNYGYT

j_call: TRBJ2-7
d_call: NA
v_call: TRBV2
cdr3_aa: ASSEAPIATPEQY

j_call: TRBJ2-2
d_call: NA
v_call: TRBV6-1
cdr3_aa: ASSEAGELF

j_call: TRBJ1-4
d_call: NA
v_call: TRBV6-6
cdr3_aa: ASSYLGPTNEKLF

j_call: TRBJ2-2
d_call: NA
v_call: TRBV4-1
cdr3_aa: ASSQEGYGNTGELF

j_call: TRBJ2-2
d_call: NA
v_call: TRBV7-9
cdr3_aa: ASSLAGAGTGELF

j_call: TRBJ2-7
d_call: TRBD2
v_call: TRBV4-2
cdr3_aa: ASSQGVLASGTYEQY

j_call: TRBJ1-2
d_call: NA
v_call: TRBV27
cdr3_aa: ASGIGGGRTVYGYT

j_call: TRBJ2-1
d_call: NA
v_call: TRBV28
cdr3_aa: ASSQRDYNEQF

j_call: TRBJ2-1
d_call: NA
v_call: TRBV21-1
cdr3_aa: ASSKGGGEAYNEQF

j_call: TRBJ1-5
d_call: NA
v_call: TRBV5-1
cdr3_aa: ASSLTGSEQPQH

j_call: TRBJ1-1
d_call: NA
v_call: TRBV7-9
cdr3_aa: ASSLGGSAIEAF

j_call: TRBJ1-1
d_call: NA
v_call: TRBV5-6
cdr3_aa: ASSLGDGRLAF

j_call: TRBJ2-6
d_call: TRBD1
v_call: TRBV7-3
cdr3_aa: ASSLVSSGGAGANVLT

j_call: TRBJ2-7
d_call: TRBD2
v_call: TRBV11-1
cdr3_aa: ASSRAASGKGGEQY

j_call: TRBJ1-2
d_call: NA
v_call: TRBV5-1
cdr3_aa: ASSPARGEYGYT

j_call: TRBJ2-1
d_call: TRBD2
v_call: TRBV2
cdr3_aa: ASNPGLAINEQF

j_call: TRBJ2-7
d_call: NA
v_call: TRBV11-2
cdr3_aa: ASSFSTTYEQY

j_call: TRBJ2-1
d_call: TRBD2
v_call: TRBV5-8
cdr3_aa: ASSLWGTSGKPYNEQF

j_call: TRBJ1-6
d_call: NA
v_call: TRBV7-2
cdr3_aa: ASSYKNSPLH

j_call: TRBJ1-1
d_call: NA
v_call: TRBV7-2
cdr3_aa: ASSAGPMGTEAF

j_call: TRBJ2-2
d_call: TRBD2
v_call: TRBV28
cdr3_aa: AGGTSGSLTGELF

j_call: TRBJ1-3
d_call: TRBD1
v_call: TRBV30
cdr3_aa: AQQGGYSGNTIY

j_call: TRBJ2-1
d_call: TRBD1
v_call: TRBV18
cdr3_aa: ASSPQGAESYNEQF

j_call: TRBJ2-1
d_call: NA
v_call: TRBV5-1
cdr3_aa: ASSLGLANEQF

j_call: TRBJ2-1
d_call: TRBD1
v_call: TRBV7-3
cdr3_aa: ASRSYRDRGSEQF

j_call: TRBJ1-2
d_call: NA
v_call: TRBV7-2
cdr3_aa: ASTLRSNYGYT

j_call: TRBJ1-4
d_call: NA
v_call: TRBV5-4
cdr3_aa: ASSLQGLDEKLF

j_call: TRBJ2-1
d_call: NA
v_call: TRBV2
cdr3_aa: ASTMLNEQF

j_call: TRBJ1-2
d_call: NA
v_call: TRBV28
cdr3_aa: ASGGTPYGYT

j_call: TRBJ1-1
d_call: NA
v_call: TRBV5-4
cdr3_aa: ASSLAGFTEAF

j_call: TRBJ1-1
d_call: NA
v_call: TRBV27
cdr3_aa: ASSLGADTEAF

j_call: TRBJ2-1
d_call: NA
v_call: TRBV25-1
cdr3_aa: ASSELNSGYNEQF

j_call: TRBJ1-3
d_call: NA
v_call: TRBV30
cdr3_aa: AWARGGNGAGNTIY

j_call: TRBJ2-5
d_call: TRBD2
v_call: TRBV6-1
cdr3_aa: ASTRASGRKETQY

j_call: TRBJ1-1
d_call: NA
v_call: TRBV9
cdr3_aa: ASSGGAAGTEAF

j_call: TRBJ1-1
d_call: NA
v_call: TRBV28
cdr3_aa: ASSYRDPGSAF

j_call: TRBJ1-1
d_call: NA
v_call: TRBV6-5
cdr3_aa: ASRYKKQAF

j_call: TRBJ2-1
d_call: TRBD2
v_call: TRBV19
cdr3_aa: ASRKTNGGDEQF

j_call: TRBJ1-2
d_call: TRBD1
v_call: TRBV27
cdr3_aa: ASSLNRGQGALAEYGYT

j_call: TRBJ1-2
d_call: NA
v_call: TRBV4-2
cdr3_aa: ASSHGRGVSYGYT

j_call: TRBJ2-7
d_call: NA
v_call: TRBV13
cdr3_aa: ASSLRGLRYEQY

j_call: TRBJ1-2
d_call: TRBD1
v_call: TRBV28
cdr3_aa: ASSSPGTANYGYT

j_call: TRBJ1-1
d_call: NA
v_call: TRBV20-1
cdr3_aa: SASAFNLAF

j_call: TRBJ2-7
d_call: NA
v_call: TRBV6-1
cdr3_aa: ASGRGGGYEQY

j_call: TRBJ1-5
d_call: NA
v_call: TRBV2
cdr3_aa: ASTQGPSFNQPQH

j_call: TRBJ2-2
d_call: TRBD2
v_call: TRBV7-2
cdr3_aa: ASSSLAGSGELF

j_call: TRBJ2-5
d_call: NA
v_call: TRBV4-3
cdr3_aa: ASSQERWAGTQY